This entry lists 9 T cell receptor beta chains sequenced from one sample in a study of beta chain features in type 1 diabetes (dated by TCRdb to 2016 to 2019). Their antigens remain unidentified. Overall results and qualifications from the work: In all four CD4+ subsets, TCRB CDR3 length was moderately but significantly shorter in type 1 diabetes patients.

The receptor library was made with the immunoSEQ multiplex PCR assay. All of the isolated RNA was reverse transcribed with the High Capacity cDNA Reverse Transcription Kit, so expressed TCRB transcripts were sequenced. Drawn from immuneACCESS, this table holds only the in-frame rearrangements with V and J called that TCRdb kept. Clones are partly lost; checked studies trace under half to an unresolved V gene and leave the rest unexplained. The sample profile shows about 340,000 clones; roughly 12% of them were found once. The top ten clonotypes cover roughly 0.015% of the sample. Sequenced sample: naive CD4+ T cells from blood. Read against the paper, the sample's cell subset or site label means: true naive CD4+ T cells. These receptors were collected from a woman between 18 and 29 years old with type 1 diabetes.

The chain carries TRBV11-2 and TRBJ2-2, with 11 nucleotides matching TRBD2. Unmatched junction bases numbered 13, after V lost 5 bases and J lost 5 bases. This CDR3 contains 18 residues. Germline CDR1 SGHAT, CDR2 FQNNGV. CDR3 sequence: CASSPLTGTSGRTGELFF. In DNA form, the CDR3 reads TGTGCCAGCAGCCCACTTACCGGGACTAGCGGTAGGACCGGGGAGCTGTTTTTT. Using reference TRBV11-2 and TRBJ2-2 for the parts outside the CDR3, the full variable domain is EAGVAQSPRYKIIEKRQSVAFWCNPISGHATLYWYQQILGQGPKLLIQFQNNGVVDDSQLPKDRFSAERLKGVDSTLKIQPAKLEDSAVYLCASSPLTGTSGRTGELFFGEGSRLTVL.

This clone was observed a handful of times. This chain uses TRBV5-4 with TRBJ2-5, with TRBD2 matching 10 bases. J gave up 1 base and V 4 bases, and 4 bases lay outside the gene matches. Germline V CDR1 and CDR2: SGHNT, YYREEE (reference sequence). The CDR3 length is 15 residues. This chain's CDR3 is CASSQGLAVQETQYF. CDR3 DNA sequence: TGTGCCAGCAGCCAAGGACTAGCGGTCCAAGAGACCCAGTACTTC.

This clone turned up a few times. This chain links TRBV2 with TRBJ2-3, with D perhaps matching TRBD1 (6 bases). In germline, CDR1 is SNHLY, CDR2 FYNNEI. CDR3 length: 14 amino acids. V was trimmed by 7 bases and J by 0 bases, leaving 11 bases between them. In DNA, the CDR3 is TGTGCCAGCAAGACACAGGGTAGCACAGATACGCAGTATTTT. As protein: CASKTQGSTDTQYF. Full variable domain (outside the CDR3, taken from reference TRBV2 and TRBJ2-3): EPEVTQTPSHQVTQMGQEVILRCVPISNHLYFYWYRQILGQKVEFLVSFYNNEISEKSEIFDDQFSVERPDGSNFTLKIRSTKLEDSAMYFCASKTQGSTDTQYFGPGTRLTVL.

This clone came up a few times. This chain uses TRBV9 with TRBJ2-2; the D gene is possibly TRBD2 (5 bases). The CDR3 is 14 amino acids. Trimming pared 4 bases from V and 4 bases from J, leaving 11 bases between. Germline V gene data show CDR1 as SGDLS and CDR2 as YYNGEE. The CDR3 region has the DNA TGTGCCAGCAGCTTAACTCGGGGCACCGGGGAGCTGTTTTTT. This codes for CASSLTRGTGELFF.

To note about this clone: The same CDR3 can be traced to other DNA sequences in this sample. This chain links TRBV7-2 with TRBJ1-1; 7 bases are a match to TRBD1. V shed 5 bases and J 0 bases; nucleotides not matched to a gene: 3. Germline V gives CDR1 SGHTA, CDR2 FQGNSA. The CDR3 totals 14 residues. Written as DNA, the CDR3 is TGTGCCAGCAGCCAAACAGGGGTGAACACTGAAGCTTTCTTT. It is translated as CASSQTGVNTEAFF. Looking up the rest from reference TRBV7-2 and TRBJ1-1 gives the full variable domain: GAGVSQSPSNKVTEKGKDVELRCDPISGHTALYWYRQSLGQGLEFLIYFQGNSAPDKSGLPSDRFSAERTGGSVSTLTIQRTQQEDSAVYLCASSQTGVNTEAFFGQGTRLTVV.

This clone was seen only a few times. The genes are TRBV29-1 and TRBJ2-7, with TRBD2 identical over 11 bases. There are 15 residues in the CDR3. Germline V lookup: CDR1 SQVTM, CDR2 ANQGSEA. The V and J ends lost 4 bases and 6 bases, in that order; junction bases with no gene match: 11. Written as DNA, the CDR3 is TGCAGCGTTGGAACTAAACTAGCGGGAGCTCGCGAGCAGTACTTC. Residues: CSVGTKLAGAREQYF.

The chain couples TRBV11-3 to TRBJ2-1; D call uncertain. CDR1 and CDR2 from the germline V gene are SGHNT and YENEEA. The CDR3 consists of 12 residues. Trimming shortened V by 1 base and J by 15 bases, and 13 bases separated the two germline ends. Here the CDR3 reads CASSLAGTGPFF. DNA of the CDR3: TGTGCCAGCAGCTTAGCCGGTACTGGTCCGTTCTTC.

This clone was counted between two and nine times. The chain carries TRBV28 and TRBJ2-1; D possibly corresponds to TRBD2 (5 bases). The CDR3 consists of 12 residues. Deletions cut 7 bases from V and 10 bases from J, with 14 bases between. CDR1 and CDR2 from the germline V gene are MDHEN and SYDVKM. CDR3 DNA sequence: TGTGCCAGCAAAACACGGTCGGGAGAGCAGTTCTTC. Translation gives CASKTRSGEQFF.

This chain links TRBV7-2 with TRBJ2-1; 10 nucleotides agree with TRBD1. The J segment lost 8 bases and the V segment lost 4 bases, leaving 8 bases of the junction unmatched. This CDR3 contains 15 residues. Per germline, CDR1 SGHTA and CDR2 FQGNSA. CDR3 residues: CASSSRDRGSDEQFF. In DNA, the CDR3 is TGTGCCAGCAGCTCCCGGGACAGGGGTAGCGATGAGCAGTTCTTC. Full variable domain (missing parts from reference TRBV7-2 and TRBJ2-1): GAGVSQSPSNKVTEKGKDVELRCDPISGHTALYWYRQSLGQGLEFLIYFQGNSAPDKSGLPSDRFSAERTGGSVSTLTIQRTQQEDSAVYLCASSSRDRGSDEQFFGPGTRLTVL.